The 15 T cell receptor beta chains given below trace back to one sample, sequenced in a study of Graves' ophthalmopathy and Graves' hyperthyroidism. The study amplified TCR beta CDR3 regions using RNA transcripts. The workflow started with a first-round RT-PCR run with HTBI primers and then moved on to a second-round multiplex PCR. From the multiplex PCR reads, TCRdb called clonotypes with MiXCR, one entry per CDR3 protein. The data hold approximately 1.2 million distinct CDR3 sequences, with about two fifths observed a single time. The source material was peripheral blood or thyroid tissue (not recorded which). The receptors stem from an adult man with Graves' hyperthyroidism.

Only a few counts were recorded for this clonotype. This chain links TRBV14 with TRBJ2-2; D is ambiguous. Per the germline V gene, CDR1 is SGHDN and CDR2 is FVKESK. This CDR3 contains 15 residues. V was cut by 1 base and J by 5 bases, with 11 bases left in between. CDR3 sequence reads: CASSQVVGFTGELFF. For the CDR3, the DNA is TGTGCCAGCAGCCAAGTCGTGGGCTTTACCGGGGAGCTGTTTTTT.

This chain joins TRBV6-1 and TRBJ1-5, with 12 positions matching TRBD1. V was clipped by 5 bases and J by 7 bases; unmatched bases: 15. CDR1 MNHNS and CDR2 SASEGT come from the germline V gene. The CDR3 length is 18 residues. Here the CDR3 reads CASSPYRPGTGGGQPQHF. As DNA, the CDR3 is TGTGCCAGCAGTCCCTACCGGCCCGGGACAGGGGGCGGGCAGCCCCAGCATTTT.

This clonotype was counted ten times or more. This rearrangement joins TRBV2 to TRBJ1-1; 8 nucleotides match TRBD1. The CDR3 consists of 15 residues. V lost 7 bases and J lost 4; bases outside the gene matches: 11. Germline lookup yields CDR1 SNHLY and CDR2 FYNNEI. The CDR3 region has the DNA TGTGCCAGCACCGGGGAAGGGACAGGAGTCACTGAAGCTTTCTTT. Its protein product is CASTGEGTGVTEAFF.

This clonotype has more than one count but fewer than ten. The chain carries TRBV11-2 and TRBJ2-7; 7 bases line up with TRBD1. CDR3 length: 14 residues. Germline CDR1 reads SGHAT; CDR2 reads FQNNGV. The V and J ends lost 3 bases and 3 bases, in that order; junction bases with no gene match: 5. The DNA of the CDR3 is TGTGCCAGCAGCTTCACTGGGACAGACTACGAGCAGTACTTC. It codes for CASSFTGTDYEQYF.

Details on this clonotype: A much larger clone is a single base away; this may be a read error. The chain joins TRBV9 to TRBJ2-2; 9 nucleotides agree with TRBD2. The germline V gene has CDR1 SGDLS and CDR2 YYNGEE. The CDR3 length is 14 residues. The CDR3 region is CVSSRSGGTGELFF. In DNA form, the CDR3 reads TGCGTCAGCAGTCGTAGCGGGGGCACCGGGGAGCTGTTTTTT. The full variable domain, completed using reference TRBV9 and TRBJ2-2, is DSGVTQTPKHLITATGQRVTLRCSPRSGDLSVYWYQQSLDQGLQFLIQYYNGEERAKGNILERFSAQQFPDLHSELNLSSLELGDSALYFCVSSRSGGTGELFFGEGSRLTVL.

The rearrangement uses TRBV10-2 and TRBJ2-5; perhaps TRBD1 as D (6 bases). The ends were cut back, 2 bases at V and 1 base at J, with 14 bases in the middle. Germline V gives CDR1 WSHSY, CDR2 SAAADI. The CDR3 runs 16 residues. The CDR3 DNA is TGCGCCAGCAGTGAGCCGGACAGTAAAGCCCAAGAGACCCAGTACTTC. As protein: CASSEPDSKAQETQYF.

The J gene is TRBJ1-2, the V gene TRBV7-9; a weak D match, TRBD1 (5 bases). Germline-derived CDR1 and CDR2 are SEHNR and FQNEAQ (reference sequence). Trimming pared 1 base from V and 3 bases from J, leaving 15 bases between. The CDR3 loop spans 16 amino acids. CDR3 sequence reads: CASSLVAAGRDYGYTF. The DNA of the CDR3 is TGTGCCAGCAGCTTAGTCGCGGCGGGGCGAGACTATGGCTACACCTTC.

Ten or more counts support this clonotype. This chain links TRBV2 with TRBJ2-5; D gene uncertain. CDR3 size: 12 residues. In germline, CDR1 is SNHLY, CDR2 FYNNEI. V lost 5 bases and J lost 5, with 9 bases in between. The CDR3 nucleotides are TGTGCCAGCAGTAGGTACGCGGAGACCCAGTACTTC. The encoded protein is CASSRYAETQYF.

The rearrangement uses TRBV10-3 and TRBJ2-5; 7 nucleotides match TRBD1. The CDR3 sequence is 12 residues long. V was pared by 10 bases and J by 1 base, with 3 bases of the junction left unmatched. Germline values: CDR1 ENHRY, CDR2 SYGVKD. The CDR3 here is CATRGSQETQYF. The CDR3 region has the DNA TGTGCCACCAGGGGGTCCCAAGAGACCCAGTACTTC.

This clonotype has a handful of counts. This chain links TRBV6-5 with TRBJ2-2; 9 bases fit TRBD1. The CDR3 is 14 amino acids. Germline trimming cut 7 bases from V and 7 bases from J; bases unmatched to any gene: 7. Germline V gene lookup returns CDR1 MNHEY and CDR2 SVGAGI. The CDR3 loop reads CASIGQGLGGELFF. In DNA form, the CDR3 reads TGTGCCAGCATCGGACAGGGGCTTGGCGGGGAGCTGTTTTTT.

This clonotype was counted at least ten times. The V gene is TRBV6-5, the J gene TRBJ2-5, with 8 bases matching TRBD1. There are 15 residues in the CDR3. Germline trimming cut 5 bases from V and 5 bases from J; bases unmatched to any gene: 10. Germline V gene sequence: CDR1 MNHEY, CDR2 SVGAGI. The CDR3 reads CASSPLRTGPETQYF. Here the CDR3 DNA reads TGTGCCAGCAGTCCCCTACGGACAGGGCCGGAGACCCAGTACTTC.

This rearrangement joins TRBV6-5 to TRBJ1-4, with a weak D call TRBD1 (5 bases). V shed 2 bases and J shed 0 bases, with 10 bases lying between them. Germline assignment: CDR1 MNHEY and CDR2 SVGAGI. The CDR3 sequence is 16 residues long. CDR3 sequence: CASSYGGSATNEKLFF. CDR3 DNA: TGTGCCAGCAGTTACGGGGGTTCCGCAACTAATGAAAAACTGTTTTTT.

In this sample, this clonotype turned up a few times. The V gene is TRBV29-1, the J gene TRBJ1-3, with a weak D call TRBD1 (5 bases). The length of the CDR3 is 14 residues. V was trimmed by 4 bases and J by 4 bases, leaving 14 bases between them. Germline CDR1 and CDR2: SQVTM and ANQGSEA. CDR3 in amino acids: CSVGDPRGGNTIYF. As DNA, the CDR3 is TGCAGCGTTGGGGACCCTCGAGGGGGAAACACCATATATTTT.

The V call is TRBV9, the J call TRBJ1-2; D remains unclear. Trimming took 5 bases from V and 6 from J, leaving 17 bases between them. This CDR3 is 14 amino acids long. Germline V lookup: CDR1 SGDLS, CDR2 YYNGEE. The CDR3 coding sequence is TGTGCCAGCAGTGAGACCGCCACCACCCATGGCTACACCTTC. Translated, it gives CASSETATTHGYTF.

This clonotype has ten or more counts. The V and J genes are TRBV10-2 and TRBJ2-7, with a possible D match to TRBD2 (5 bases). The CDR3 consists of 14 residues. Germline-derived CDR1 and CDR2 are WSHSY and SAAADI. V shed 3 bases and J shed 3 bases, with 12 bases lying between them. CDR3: CASSDIDYSYEQYF. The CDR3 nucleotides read TGCGCCAGCAGTGATATTGACTACAGCTACGAGCAGTACTTC.